This TCR beta chain was sequenced during a study of blood T cell repertoires in COVID-19. In the study overall: Donors in the United States, Italy and Spain gave samples during acute or convalescent COVID-19.

The length of the CDR3 is 14 residues. Trimming removed 0 bases from V and 1 base from J, with 8 bases in between. CDR1 is SGHRS and CDR2 is YFSETQ in the germline V gene. Sequenced by immunoSEQ multiplex PCR; TCRdb stores in-frame clones only, minus some. The sample records about 440,000 clones, around 89% being singletons. The TCR comes from a woman aged 25 to 39 with acute or convalescent COVID-19. The chain has TRBV5-1 and TRBJ2-7; D may be TRBD1 (5 bases). The sample comprised peripheral blood. The CDR3 sequence: CASSLVTGSYEQYF. CDR3 nucleotide sequence: TGCGCCAGCAGCTTGGTTACAGGTTCCTACGAGCAGTACTTC. Supplemented by reference TRBV5-1 and TRBJ2-7, the full variable domain reads KAGVTQTPRYLIKTRGQQVTLSCSPISGHRSVSWYQQTPGQGLQFLFEYFSETQRNKGNFPGRFSGRQFSNSRSEMNVSTLELGDSALYLCASSLVTGSYEQYFGPGTRLTVT.